A selection of T cell receptor beta chains follows, all from one sample in a study of read filtering for tumor transcriptome and immune sequencing. TCRdb itself ran the reads through MiXCR, one entry per CDR3 protein. The repertoire holds 75,000 to 90,000 distinct CDR3 sequences, with 12% as singletons. Sequences were obtained from a population of CD138-negative cells sorted from bone marrow. The receptors were gathered from a donor at least 40 years old with multiple myeloma. Both conserved end residues are part of each CDR3. A D gene is named only where the DNA matches it firmly. For some rows the clone size is stated as once, few or many, or as a class when expanded; others skip it.

V gene,D gene,J gene,clone size,CDR3 protein,CDR3 DNA
TRBV19,TRBD1,TRBJ1-2,many,CASRRTGANYGYTF,TGTGCCAGTAGACGGACAGGAGCTAACTATGGCTACACCTTC
TRBV28,.,TRBJ2-2,many,CASSSFFATGTGELFF,TGTGCCAGCAGTTCCTTCTTTGCAACAGGCACCGGGGAGCTGTTTTTT
TRBV7-9,TRBD2,TRBJ2-7,many,CASSLTSGSGEQYF,TGTGCCAGCAGCTTGACTAGCGGGAGCGGAGAGCAGTACTTC
TRBV3-1,TRBD1,TRBJ1-5,.,CASSPGGYSNQPQHF,TGTGCCAGCAGTCCAGGGGGGTATAGCAATCAGCCCCAGCATTTT
TRBV7-2,.,TRBJ2-3,many,CASSFRPGGIVWGEADTQYF,TGTGCCAGCAGCTTTCGGCCAGGGGGGATAGTATGGGGCGAGGCAGATACGCAGTATTTT
TRBV7-3,TRBD1,TRBJ2-7,few,CASSAGTARDEQYF,TGTGCCAGCAGTGCCGGGACAGCCCGGGACGAGCAGTACTTC
TRBV6-5,.,TRBJ1-1,many,CASSYSRFSEAFF,TGTGCCAGCAGTTACTCGCGCTTCTCTGAAGCTTTCTTT
TRBV6-2/TRBV6-3,TRBD2,TRBJ2-1,many,CASVAGGNEQFF,TGTGCCAGCGTAGCGGGAGGTAATGAGCAGTTCTTC
TRBV6-5,.,TRBJ1-1,many,CASSYSGRNTEAFF,TGTGCCAGCAGTTACTCGGGACGGAACACTGAAGCTTTCTTT
TRBV9,TRBD2,TRBJ2-3,.,CASSPTPSSGSFPDTQYF,TGTGCCAGCAGCCCGACCCCGAGTAGCGGGAGTTTCCCCGATACGCAGTATTTT
TRBV5-1,TRBD1,TRBJ1-1,many,CASSPGQGAALEAFF,TGCGCCAGCAGCCCCGGACAGGGGGCCGCTCTTGAAGCTTTCTTT
TRBV18,TRBD1,TRBJ2-7,.,CASSTGQGYEQYF,TGTGCCAGCTCTACGGGACAGGGATACGAGCAGTACTTC
TRBV29-1,.,TRBJ2-5,many,CSAGKETQYF,TGCAGCGCAGGGAAGGAGACCCAGTACTTC
TRBV24-1,.,TRBJ2-5,few,CATSDFRETQYF,TGTGCCACCAGTGATTTTAGGGAGACCCAGTACTTC
TRBV29-1,.,TRBJ1-1,many,CSVDRRLNTEAFF,TGCAGCGTTGATCGAAGGCTGAACACTGAAGCTTTCTTT
TRBV6-6,.,TRBJ2-2,many,CASTSGRTYTGELFF,TGTGCCAGCACGTCAGGGAGGACATACACCGGGGAGCTGTTTTTT
TRBV7-9,TRBD1,TRBJ2-3,many,CASSLGRGTVPDTQYF,TGTGCCAGCAGCTTAGGGAGAGGGACAGTCCCGGATACGCAGTATTTT
TRBV6-2/TRBV6-3,TRBD1,TRBJ1-4,.,CASSQRDRTATNEKLFF,TGTGCCAGCAGTCAACGGGACAGAACCGCAACTAATGAAAAACTGTTTTTT
TRBV7-3,TRBD2,TRBJ2-1,many,CASSLRLAGHNEQFF,TGTGCCAGCAGCTTAAGACTAGCGGGACACAATGAGCAGTTCTTC
TRBV19,.,TRBJ2-1,many,CASSISSSYNEQFF,TGTGCCAGTAGTATTTCTAGCTCCTACAATGAGCAGTTCTTC
TRBV7-9,TRBD2,TRBJ2-3,.,CASSLGAGGPGRTDTQYF,TGTGCCAGCAGCTTAGGAGCGGGAGGGCCGGGGCGCACAGATACGCAGTATTTT
TRBV27,TRBD2,TRBJ2-3,many,CASRRLAQGADTQYF,TGTGCCAGCAGGAGACTAGCCCAGGGAGCAGATACGCAGTATTTT
TRBV30,TRBD2,TRBJ2-1,many,CATYSGSGSLFFAYNEQFF,TGTGCCACCTACTCGGGTAGCGGGAGCCTATTTTTTGCCTACAATGAGCAGTTCTTC
TRBV5-1,TRBD2,TRBJ2-5,many,CASSSTSGRGETQYF,TGCGCCAGCAGCTCGACTAGCGGGAGAGGTGAGACCCAGTACTTC
TRBV25-1,.,TRBJ2-7,many,CASSEGNPISYEQYF,TGTGCCAGCAGTGAAGGGAATCCCATCTCCTACGAGCAGTACTTC
TRBV7-8,TRBD2,TRBJ2-1,many,CASSLSGRAYNEQFF,TGTGCCAGCAGCCTTAGCGGGAGGGCCTACAATGAGCAGTTCTTC
TRBV12-3/TRBV12-4,TRBD2,TRBJ2-1,many,CASSLILAGGEQFF,TGTGCCAGCAGTTTGATACTAGCGGGGGGTGAGCAGTTCTTC